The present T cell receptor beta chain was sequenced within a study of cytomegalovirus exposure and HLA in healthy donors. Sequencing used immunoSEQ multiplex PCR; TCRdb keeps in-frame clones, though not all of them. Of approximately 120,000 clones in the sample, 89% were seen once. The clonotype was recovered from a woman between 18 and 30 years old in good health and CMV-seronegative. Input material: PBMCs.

CDR3 protein: CASSSGSGRLRDTQYF. DNA of the CDR3: TGTGCCAGCAGCTCGGGTAGCGGGAGATTGCGGGATACGCAGTATTTT. The J gene is TRBJ2-3, the V gene TRBV5-6; 9 bases are shared with TRBD2. CDR1 SGHDT and CDR2 YYEEEE come from the germline V gene. CDR3 length: 16 residues. Trimming cost V 3 bases and J 6 bases; bases outside gene matches: 11. The full variable domain, with the rest looked up from reference TRBV5-6 and TRBJ2-3, is DAGVTQSPTHLIKTRGQQVTLRCSPKSGHDTVSWYQQALGQGPQFIFQYYEEEERQRGNFPDRFSGHQFPNYSSELNVNALLLGDSALYLCASSSGSGRLRDTQYFGPGTRLTVL.